This is a list of T cell receptor beta chains from one sample in a study of shared clonotypes between healthy human individuals. Generated by immunoSEQ multiplex PCR, the TCRdb table keeps only in-frame clones and is missing some. The sample shows roughly 660,000 clones, roughly 88% of them seen only once. Sequencing input: memory CD8+ T cells from PBMCs. All receptors come from a man younger than 35 in good health. Some clones in this sample may be carry-over from other donors' samples. Both conserved end residues are part of each CDR3. D genes are given only for firm matches. Where a row states a size, it is once, few, many or the class of an expanded clone; other rows omit it.

D	size	J	V	CDR3	DNA
-	once	TRBJ2-7	TRBV6-6	CASSPTAYEQYF	TGTGCCAGCAGCCCTACCGCCTACGAGCAGTACTTC
TRBD2	-	TRBJ2-7	TRBV15	CATSSSGRAEQYF	TGTGCCACCAGCAGTAGCGGGAGGGCCGAGCAGTACTTC
-	-	TRBJ2-7	TRBV28	CASSPLQGIIYEQYF	TGTGCCAGCAGCCCGCTACAGGGTATTATCTACGAGCAGTACTTC
-	-	TRBJ1-1	TRBV6-5	CASGDSPTEAFF	TGTGCCAGCGGAGACAGCCCCACTGAAGCTTTCTTT
-	-	TRBJ1-3	TRBV7-9	CASSLTGPGNTIYF	TGTGCCAGCAGCCTGACAGGTCCCGGAAACACCATATATTTT
-	-	TRBJ2-5	TRBV5-8	CASRMGTLILDEETQYF	TGTGCCAGCAGGATGGGGACTTTAATTCTCGATGAAGAGACCCAGTACTTC
TRBD1	-	TRBJ1-4	TRBV11-2	CASSSRDRSNEKLFF	TGTGCCAGCAGCTCCCGGGACAGGAGTAATGAAAAACTGTTTTTT
TRBD2	-	TRBJ2-2	TRBV27	CASSFQTSGRENTGELFF	TGTGCCAGCAGTTTTCAGACTAGCGGGAGGGAGAACACCGGGGAGCTGTTTTTT
-	-	TRBJ2-1	TRBV19	CASSITVSRSYNEQFF	TGTGCCAGTAGTATTACCGTCTCCCGCTCCTACAATGAGCAGTTCTTC
-	-	TRBJ1-3	TRBV6-1	CASRDGPSGNTIYF	TGTGCCAGCAGGGACGGGCCCTCTGGAAACACCATATATTTT
-	-	TRBJ1-2	TRBV6-5	CASSYRADYGYTF	TGTGCCAGCAGTTACCGCGCCGACTATGGCTACACCTTC
TRBD2	-	TRBJ2-2	TRBV9	CASSGGTSGPELFF	TGTGCCAGCAGCGGAGGGACTAGCGGTCCGGAGCTGTTTTTT
-	-	TRBJ1-2	TRBV6-5	CASSYSTDWDGYTF	TGTGCCAGCAGTTACTCGACGGACTGGGATGGCTACACCTTC
TRBD2	-	TRBJ2-7	TRBV18	CASSPGGGSYEQYF	TGTGCCAGCTCACCGGGCGGGGGGTCCTACGAGCAGTACTTC
TRBD2	-	TRBJ2-3	TRBV4-1	CASSQELAAGTDTQYF	TGCGCCAGCAGCCAGGAACTAGCGGCCGGCACAGATACGCAGTATTTT
-	-	TRBJ1-5	TRBV15	CATSPYWVRGGNQPQHF	TGTGCCACCAGCCCATACTGGGTGAGGGGAGGCAATCAGCCCCAGCATTTT
-	-	TRBJ1-1	TRBV27	CASSLGIMNTEAFF	TGTGCCAGCAGTTTGGGGATTATGAACACTGAAGCTTTCTTT
-	few	TRBJ1-1	TRBV27	CASSLGSGGRGTEAFF	TGTGCCAGCAGTTTGGGCTCCGGGGGTAGGGGTACTGAAGCTTTCTTT
-	-	TRBJ2-2	TRBV7-6	CASSLAGTGWGTGELFF	TGTGCCAGCAGCTTAGCTGGGACCGGTTGGGGGACCGGGGAGCTGTTTTTT
TRBD2	-	TRBJ2-4	TRBV13	CASSLASGIDKNIQYF	TGTGCCAGCAGCTTGGCTAGCGGGATAGACAAAAACATTCAGTACTTC
TRBD1	-	TRBJ2-7	TRBV6-5	CASSYSTGQRAYEQYF	TGTGCCAGCAGTTACTCGACGGGACAGAGAGCCTACGAGCAGTACTTC
TRBD1	once	TRBJ2-7	TRBV2	CASSATGGPSYEQYF	TGTGCCAGCAGTGCAACAGGGGGGCCCTCCTACGAGCAGTACTTC
-	once	TRBJ1-1	TRBV27	CASSPSDGYMNTEAFF	TGTGCCAGCAGTCCCTCGGACGGGTACATGAACACTGAAGCTTTCTTT
-	once	TRBJ2-3	TRBV15	CATRGSGITTDTQYF	TGTGCCACCAGGGGTAGCGGCATAACCACAGATACGCAGTATTTT
TRBD1	many	TRBJ1-1	TRBV6-1	CASRPVDRDEAFF	TGTGCCAGCAGACCTGTAGACAGGGATGAAGCTTTCTTT
TRBD2	-	TRBJ2-1	TRBV4-1	CASSQDWTSGTYNEQFF	TGCGCCAGCAGCCAAGACTGGACTAGCGGAACCTACAATGAGCAGTTCTTC
-	-	TRBJ2-3	TRBV7-9	CASSLVGARDTQYF	TGTGCCAGCAGCTTAGTAGGCGCACGCGATACGCAGTATTTT
-	once	TRBJ1-5	TRBV7-9	CASTSTAANQPQHF	TGTGCCAGCACCTCCACGGCGGCGAATCAGCCCCAGCATTTT
-	-	TRBJ2-1	TRBV1	CTSSQDNGEGFNEQFF	TGCACCAGCAGCCAAGATAATGGAGAGGGTTTCAATGAGCAGTTCTTC
-	-	TRBJ2-7	TRBV5-1	CASSLATQGAFNEQYF	TGCGCCAGCAGCTTGGCCACACAGGGAGCCTTCAACGAGCAGTACTTC
-	-	TRBJ1-2	TRBV6-1	CASSDWTVDYGYTF	TGTGCCAGCAGTGACTGGACAGTTGACTATGGCTACACCTTC
-	-	TRBJ1-5	TRBV7-6	CASSKSGSNQPQHF	TGTGCCAGCAGCAAATCAGGGTCGAATCAGCCCCAGCATTTT
-	-	TRBJ2-7	TRBV27	CASSSLANLYEQYF	TGTGCCAGCAGTTCCCTAGCGAATCTATACGAGCAGTACTTC
-	-	TRBJ1-1	TRBV29-1	CSAYSLGEAFF	TGCAGCGCTTACTCTCTAGGGGAAGCTTTCTTT
-	once	TRBJ2-5	TRBV5-4	CASSLSGVVQETQYF	TGTGCCAGCAGCTTGTCGGGGGTTGTTCAGGAGACCCAGTACTTC
-	-	TRBJ2-5	TRBV29-1	CSVERLSGQETQYF	TGCAGCGTTGAGAGACTCTCTGGCCAAGAGACCCAGTACTTC
-	-	TRBJ1-1	TRBV7-9	CASSLALGPEAFF	TGTGCCAGCAGCTTGGCGTTAGGCCCTGAAGCTTTCTTT
-	-	TRBJ2-7	TRBV19	CASSIAPAGVGHEQYF	TGTGCCAGTAGTATAGCCCCGGCAGGGGTCGGCCACGAGCAGTACTTC
TRBD2	-	TRBJ2-2	TRBV7-8	CASSKFLKAGALTTGELFF	TGTGCCAGCAGCAAATTCCTGAAAGCGGGAGCGCTAACAACCGGGGAGCTGTTTTTT
TRBD1	-	TRBJ1-1	TRBV27	CASSLSRGLNTEAFF	TGTGCCAGCAGTTTATCCAGGGGGCTGAACACTGAAGCTTTCTTT
-	-	TRBJ2-2	TRBV9	CASSVGSRGSTGELFF	TGTGCCAGCAGCGTAGGATCGAGGGGTAGCACCGGGGAGCTGTTTTTT
TRBD1	-	TRBJ2-7	TRBV27	CASSHTGGAHEQYF	TGTGCCAGCAGTCATACAGGGGGCGCCCACGAGCAGTACTTC
-	-	TRBJ1-2	TRBV18	CASSDRGGYGYTF	TGTGCCAGCTCCGACAGAGGCGGCTATGGCTACACCTTC
-	-	TRBJ1-1	TRBV6-5	CASSWREGRSEAFF	TGTGCCAGCAGTTGGCGAGAGGGACGGTCTGAAGCTTTCTTT
-	-	TRBJ2-1	TRBV9	CASSVLGRTYNEQFF	TGTGCCAGCAGCGTATTGGGGCGAACCTACAATGAGCAGTTCTTC
-	-	TRBJ2-7	TRBV27	CASSLWGTYTYEQYF	TGTGCCAGCAGTTTATGGGGGACGTATACCTACGAGCAGTACTTC
-	-	TRBJ2-1	TRBV11-2	CASSFNRWGINEQFF	TGTGCCAGCAGCTTTAACCGTTGGGGGATTAATGAGCAGTTCTTC
-	-	TRBJ2-7	TRBV9	CASSPTGIGSYEQYF	TGTGCCAGCAGTCCTACAGGGATTGGCTCCTACGAGCAGTACTTC
-	-	TRBJ2-7	TRBV7-9	CASSSRAASSYEQYF	TGTGCCAGCAGCTCCAGAGCGGCTAGCTCCTACGAGCAGTACTTC
-	-	TRBJ2-1	TRBV5-4	CASSDSGSPWDEQFF	TGTGCCAGCAGCGACTCCGGGAGTCCGTGGGATGAGCAGTTCTTC
TRBD1	-	TRBJ1-5	TRBV7-2	CASSLEGTGGNQPQHF	TGTGCCAGCAGCTTAGAAGGGACAGGGGGCAATCAGCCCCAGCATTTT
-	-	TRBJ2-7	TRBV29-1	CSVVPRGRYEQYF	TGCAGCGTTGTTCCCAGGGGCAGGTACGAGCAGTACTTC
TRBD2	-	TRBJ2-3	TRBV4-3	CASSQEGEGVMDTQYF	TGCGCCAGCAGCCAAGAAGGGGAGGGTGTGATGGATACGCAGTATTTT